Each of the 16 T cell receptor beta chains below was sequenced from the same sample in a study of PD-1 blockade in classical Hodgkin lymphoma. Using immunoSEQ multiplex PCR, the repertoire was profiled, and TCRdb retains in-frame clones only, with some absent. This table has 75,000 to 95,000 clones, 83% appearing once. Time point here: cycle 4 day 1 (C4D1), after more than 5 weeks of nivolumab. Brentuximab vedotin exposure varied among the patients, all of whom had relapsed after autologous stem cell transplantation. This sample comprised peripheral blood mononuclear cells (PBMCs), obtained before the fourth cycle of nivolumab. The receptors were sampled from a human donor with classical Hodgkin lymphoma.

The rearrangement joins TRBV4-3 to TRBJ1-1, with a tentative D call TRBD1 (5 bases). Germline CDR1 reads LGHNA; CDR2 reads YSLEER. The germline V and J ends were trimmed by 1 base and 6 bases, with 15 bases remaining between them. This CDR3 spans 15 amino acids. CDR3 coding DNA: TGCGCCAGCAGCCAAGTACCCGCCGGGGCGGCTGAAGCTTTCTTT. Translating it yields CASSQVPAGAAEAFF.

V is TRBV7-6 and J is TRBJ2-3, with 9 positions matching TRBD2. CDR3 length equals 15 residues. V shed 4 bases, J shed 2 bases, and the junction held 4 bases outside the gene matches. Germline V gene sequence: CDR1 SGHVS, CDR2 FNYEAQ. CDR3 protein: CASSSSGAHTDTQYF. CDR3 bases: TGTGCCAGCAGCTCTAGCGGGGCTCACACAGATACGCAGTATTTT.

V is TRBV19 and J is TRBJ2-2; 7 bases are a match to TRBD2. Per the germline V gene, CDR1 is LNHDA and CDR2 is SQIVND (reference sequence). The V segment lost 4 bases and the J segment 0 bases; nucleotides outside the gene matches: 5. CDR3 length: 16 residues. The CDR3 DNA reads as TGTGCCAGTAGTAGGGGACTACAATCGAACACCGGGGAGCTGTTTTTT. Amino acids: CASSRGLQSNTGELFF.

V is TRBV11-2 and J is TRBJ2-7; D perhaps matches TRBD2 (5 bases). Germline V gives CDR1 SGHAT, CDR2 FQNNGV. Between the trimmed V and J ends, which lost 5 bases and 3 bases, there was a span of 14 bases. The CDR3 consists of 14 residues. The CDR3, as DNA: TGTGCCAGCAGCCCTCCGACGGGGATCTACGAGCAGTACTTC. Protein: CASSPPTGIYEQYF.

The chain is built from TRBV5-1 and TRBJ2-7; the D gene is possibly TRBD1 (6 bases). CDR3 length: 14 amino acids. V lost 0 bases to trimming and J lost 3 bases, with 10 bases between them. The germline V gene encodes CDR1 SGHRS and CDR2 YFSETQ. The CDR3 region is CASSLGRTDYEQYF. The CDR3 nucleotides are TGCGCCAGCAGCTTGGGCCGGACAGACTACGAGCAGTACTTC.

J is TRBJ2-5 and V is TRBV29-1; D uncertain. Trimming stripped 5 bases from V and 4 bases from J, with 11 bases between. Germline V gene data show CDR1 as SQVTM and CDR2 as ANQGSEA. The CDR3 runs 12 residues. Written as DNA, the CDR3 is TGCAGCGTTCCCCATAATGGAGAGACCCAGTACTTC. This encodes CSVPHNGETQYF. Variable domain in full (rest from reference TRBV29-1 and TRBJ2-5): SAVISQKPSRDICQRGTSLTIQCQVDSQVTMMFWYRQQPGQSLTLIATANQGSEATYESGFVIDKFPISRPNLTFSTLTVSNMSPEDSSIYLCSVPHNGETQYFGPGTRLLVL.

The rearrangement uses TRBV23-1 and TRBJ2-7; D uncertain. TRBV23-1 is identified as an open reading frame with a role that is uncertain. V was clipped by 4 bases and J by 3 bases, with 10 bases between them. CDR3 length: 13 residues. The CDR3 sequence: CASSRALIYEQYF. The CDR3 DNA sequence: TGCGCCAGCAGTCGTGCCTTAATCTACGAGCAGTACTTC.

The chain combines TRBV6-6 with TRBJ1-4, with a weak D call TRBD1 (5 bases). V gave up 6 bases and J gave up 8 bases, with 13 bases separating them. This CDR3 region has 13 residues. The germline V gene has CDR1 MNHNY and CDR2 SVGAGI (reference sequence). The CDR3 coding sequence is TGTGCCAGCAGAAGGGACGTCGGGGAAAAACTGTTTTTT. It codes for CASRRDVGEKLFF.

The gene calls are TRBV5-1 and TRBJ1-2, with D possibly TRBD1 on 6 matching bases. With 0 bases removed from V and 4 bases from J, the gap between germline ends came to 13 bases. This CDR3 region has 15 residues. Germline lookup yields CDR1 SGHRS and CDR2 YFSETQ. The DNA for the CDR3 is TGCGCCAGCAGCTTGGAGGCAGGGGATGCCTATGGCTACACCTTC. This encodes CASSLEAGDAYGYTF.

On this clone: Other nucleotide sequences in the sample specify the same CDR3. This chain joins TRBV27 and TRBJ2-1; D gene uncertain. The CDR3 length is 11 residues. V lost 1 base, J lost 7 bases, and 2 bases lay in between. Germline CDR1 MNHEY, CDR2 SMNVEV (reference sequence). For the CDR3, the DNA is TGTGCCAGCAGTTTATATAATGAGCAGTTCTTC. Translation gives CASSLYNEQFF.

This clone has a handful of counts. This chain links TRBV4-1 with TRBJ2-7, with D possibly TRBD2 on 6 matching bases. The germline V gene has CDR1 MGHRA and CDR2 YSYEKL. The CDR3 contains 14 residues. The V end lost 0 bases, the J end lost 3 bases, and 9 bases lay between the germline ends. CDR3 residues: CASSQDSSVYEQYF. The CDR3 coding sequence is TGCGCCAGCAGCCAAGATTCTAGCGTCTACGAGCAGTACTTC.

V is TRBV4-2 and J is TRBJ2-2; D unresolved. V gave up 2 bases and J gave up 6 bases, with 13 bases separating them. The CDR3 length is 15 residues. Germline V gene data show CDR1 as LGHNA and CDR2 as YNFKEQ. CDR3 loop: CASSQLPGPSGELFF. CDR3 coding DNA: TGTGCCAGCAGCCAACTCCCGGGCCCGTCCGGGGAGCTGTTTTTT.

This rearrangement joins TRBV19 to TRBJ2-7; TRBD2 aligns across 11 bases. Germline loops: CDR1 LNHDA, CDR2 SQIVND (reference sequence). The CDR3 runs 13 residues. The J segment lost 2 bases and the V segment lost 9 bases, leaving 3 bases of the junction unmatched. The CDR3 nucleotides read TGTGCCAGCTGGACTAGCGGGCCCTACGAGCAGTACTTC. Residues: CASWTSGPYEQYF. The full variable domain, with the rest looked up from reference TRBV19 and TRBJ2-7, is DGGITQSPKYLFRKEGQNVTLSCEQNLNHDAMYWYRQDPGQGLRLIYYSQIVNDFQKGDIAEGYSVSREKKESFPLTVTSAQKNPTAFYLCASWTSGPYEQYFGPGTRLTVT.

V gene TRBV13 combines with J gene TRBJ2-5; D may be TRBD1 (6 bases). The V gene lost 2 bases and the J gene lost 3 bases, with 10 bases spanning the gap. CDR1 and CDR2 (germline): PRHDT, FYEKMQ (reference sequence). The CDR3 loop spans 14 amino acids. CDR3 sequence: CASSLWGREETQYF. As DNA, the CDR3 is TGTGCCAGCAGCTTATGGGGGCGGGAAGAGACCCAGTACTTC.

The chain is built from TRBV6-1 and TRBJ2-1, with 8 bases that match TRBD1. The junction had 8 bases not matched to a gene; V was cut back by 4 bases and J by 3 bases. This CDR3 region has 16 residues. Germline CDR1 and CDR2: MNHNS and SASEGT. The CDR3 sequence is CASSGYRGAGYNEQFF. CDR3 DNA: TGTGCCAGCAGTGGATACAGGGGGGCTGGCTACAATGAGCAGTTCTTC.

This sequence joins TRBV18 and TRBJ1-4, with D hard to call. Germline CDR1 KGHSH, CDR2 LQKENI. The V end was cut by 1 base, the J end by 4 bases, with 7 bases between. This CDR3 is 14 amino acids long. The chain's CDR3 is CASSPLGGNEKLFF. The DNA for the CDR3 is TGTGCCAGCTCACCACTGGGCGGTAATGAAAAACTGTTTTTT. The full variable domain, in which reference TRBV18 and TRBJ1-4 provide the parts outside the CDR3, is NAGVMQNPRHLVRRRGQEARLRCSPMKGHSHVYWYRQLPEEGLKFMVYLQKENIIDESGMPKERFSAEFPKEGPSILRIQQVVRGDSAAYFCASSPLGGNEKLFFGSGTQLSVL.